This is a list of T cell receptor beta chains from one sample in a study of cytomegalovirus exposure and HLA in healthy donors. Assay: immunoSEQ multiplex PCR; the TCRdb copy retains only in-frame clones and omits some. In the table there are 180,000 or so clones, approximately 77% of which are singletons. Source material: PBMCs. These TCRs come from a male donor in good health and CMV-seronegative. Each CDR3 is given with its conserved first and last residue. Each record gives: V gene, clone size, CDR3 protein. Not every row has a clone size; where given, it reads once, few, many or a size class.

V: TRBV5-1
size: -
CDR3: CASSFSGERDTQYF

V: TRBV2
size: -
CDR3: CASKTSGRAHEQFF

V: TRBV19
size: -
CDR3: CASSTQPRSDTGELFF

V: TRBV11-2
size: -
CDR3: CASSLDVRGNTQYF

V: TRBV28
size: once
CDR3: CASSTQWSAFYNEQFF

V: TRBV4-1
size: -
CDR3: CASSQVNSNYGYTF

V: TRBV6-6
size: few
CDR3: CASRAGQGGEQYF

V: TRBV7-9
size: -
CDR3: CSSSLYGLDEQFF

V: TRBV10-3
size: -
CDR3: CAISESGNQPQHF

V: TRBV7-8
size: -
CDR3: CASRTGAYNEQFF

V: TRBV11-2
size: -
CDR3: CASSLSQVGLAGFVEQYF

V: TRBV27
size: -
CDR3: CASSLWGGGSGGTDTQYF

V: TRBV7-3
size: -
CDR3: CASSLAHSWAGELFF

V: TRBV5-6
size: -
CDR3: CASSLWAPNFYGYTF

V: TRBV5-1
size: -
CDR3: CASSLGTSGGQETQYF

V: TRBV7-2
size: -
CDR3: CASSPLIGGVVNTEAFF

V: TRBV6-1
size: -
CDR3: CASSERWPSTGETQYF

V: TRBV9
size: few
CDR3: CASSVAIASTDTQYF

V: TRBV6-4
size: -
CDR3: CASSAGEGPLHF

V: TRBV9
size: -
CDR3: CASSTHGQSSGNTIYF

V: TRBV27
size: -
CDR3: CASASDSYNSPLHF

V: TRBV6-5
size: -
CDR3: CASSYSRDSGNTIYF

V: TRBV11-1
size: -
CDR3: CASSSDRGSLPQYF

V: TRBV11-2
size: -
CDR3: CASSLERGPRETQYF

V: TRBV6-4
size: -
CDR3: CASSELQGLGEQFF

V: TRBV6-5
size: -
CDR3: CASRRNLILDEQYF

V: TRBV18
size: -
CDR3: CASSPKEGAETQYF

V: TRBV5-1
size: -
CDR3: CASSSRAGSGADTQYF

V: TRBV7-9
size: -
CDR3: CSSSLIGVHVMNTEAFF

V: TRBV19
size: -
CDR3: CASRTTTGTQETQYF

V: TRBV19
size: few
CDR3: CASSIDSNYEQYF

V: TRBV6-5
size: -
CDR3: CASSPQQEREQYF

V: TRBV4-1
size: -
CDR3: CASSHDWSGGYNEQFF

V: TRBV27
size: -
CDR3: CASVSDRKYEQYF

V: TRBV7-3
size: few
CDR3: CASSLTEGPRAYEQYF

V: TRBV29-1
size: -
CDR3: CSVEAAQGRQETQYF

V: TRBV28
size: -
CDR3: CASSFRFPYEQYF

V: TRBV28
size: -
CDR3: CASRGRQNTEAFF

V: TRBV29-1
size: -
CDR3: CSVGSGFYGYTF

V: TRBV4-2
size: -
CDR3: CASRDQGLGTDTQYF

V: TRBV5-5
size: once
CDR3: CASSLRTGGYHEQFF

V: TRBV19
size: -
CDR3: CASSLTGGSNNEQFF

V: TRBV5-1
size: -
CDR3: CASSSSGGRYEQYF

V: TRBV27
size: -
CDR3: CASSLSQGVVTEAFF

V: TRBV18
size: -
CDR3: CASSPSQGNTGELFF

V: TRBV5-4
size: -
CDR3: CASSLGQGKINTEAFF

V: TRBV6-6
size: -
CDR3: CASSYTSGSTDTQYF

V: TRBV11-2
size: -
CDR3: CASSQDFRAEAFF

V: TRBV6-1
size: -
CDR3: CASSSSSNSPLHF

V: TRBV5-5
size: once
CDR3: CASSLTSPGSSYEQYF

V: TRBV28
size: -
CDR3: CTSSLGGVGELFF

V: TRBV2
size: -
CDR3: CASSGQGVGGYTF